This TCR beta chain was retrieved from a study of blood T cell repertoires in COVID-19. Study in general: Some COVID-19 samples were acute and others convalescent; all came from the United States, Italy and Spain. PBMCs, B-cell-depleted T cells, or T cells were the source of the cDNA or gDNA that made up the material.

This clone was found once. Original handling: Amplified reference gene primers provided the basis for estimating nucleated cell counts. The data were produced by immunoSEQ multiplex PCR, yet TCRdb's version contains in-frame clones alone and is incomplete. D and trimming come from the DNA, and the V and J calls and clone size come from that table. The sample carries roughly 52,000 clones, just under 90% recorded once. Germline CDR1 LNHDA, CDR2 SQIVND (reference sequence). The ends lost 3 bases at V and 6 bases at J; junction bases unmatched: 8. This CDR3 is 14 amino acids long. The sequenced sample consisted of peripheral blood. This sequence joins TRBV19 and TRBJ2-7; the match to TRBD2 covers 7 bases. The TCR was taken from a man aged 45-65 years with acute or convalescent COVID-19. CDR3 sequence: CASSIIGTNGEQYF. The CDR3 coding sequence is TGTGCCAGTAGTATTATCGGGACTAATGGCGAGCAGTACTTC. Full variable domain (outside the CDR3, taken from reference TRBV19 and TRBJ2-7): DGGITQSPKYLFRKEGQNVTLSCEQNLNHDAMYWYRQDPGQGLRLIYYSQIVNDFQKGDIAEGYSVSREKKESFPLTVTSAQKNPTAFYLCASSIIGTNGEQYFGPGTRLTVT.